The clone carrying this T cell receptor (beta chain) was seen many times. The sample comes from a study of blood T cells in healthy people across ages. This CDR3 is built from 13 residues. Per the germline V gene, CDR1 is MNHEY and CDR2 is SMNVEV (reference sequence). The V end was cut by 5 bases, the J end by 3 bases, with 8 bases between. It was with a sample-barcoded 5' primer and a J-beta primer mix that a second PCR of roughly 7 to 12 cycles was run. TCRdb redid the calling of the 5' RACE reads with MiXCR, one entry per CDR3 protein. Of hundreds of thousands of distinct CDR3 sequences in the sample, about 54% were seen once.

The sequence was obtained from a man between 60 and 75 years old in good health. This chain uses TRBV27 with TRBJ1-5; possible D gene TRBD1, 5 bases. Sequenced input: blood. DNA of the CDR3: TGTGCCAGCAGTGGGGGATACAATCAGCCCCAGCATTTT. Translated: CASSGGYNQPQHF.